Sequencing of this T cell receptor beta chain was carried out in a study of blood T cells in healthy people across ages. As concerns this clonotype: The antigen is undetermined. It may be a read error: a sequence one base away is much more abundant.

Using a J-beta primer mix together with a sample-barcoded 5' primer, a second PCR was run for about 7 to 12 cycles. Each CDR3 protein gets one entry after TCRdb re-called the 5' RACE reads with MiXCR. The sample includes about 1.7 million distinct CDR3 sequences, 28% of them seen just once. Study results and limitations: Naive CD4+ cell counts and diversity both ran higher in long-lived than in aged donors. Researchers judged that diversity estimates from one million T cells fell short of true values.

Between the trimmed V and J ends, which lost 7 bases and 2 bases, there was a span of 15 bases. This CDR3 spans 14 amino acids. Germline V lookup: CDR1 MNHEY, CDR2 SVGEGT. Staff drew roughly 10 milliliters of peripheral blood from each donor. At least 6 million PBMCs were isolated per sample. Sequencing was carried out using blood. J is TRBJ2-7 and V is TRBV6-2 or TRBV6-3; the D is unclear. This receptor was identified in a woman in her 30s in good health. In nucleotides, the CDR3 is TGTGCCAGCAATTCTACTGAATCGACCTACGAGCAGTACTTC. It encodes CASNSTESTYEQYF.